This T cell receptor (beta chain) originates from a study of blood T cell repertoires in COVID-19. Study summary: The United States, Italy and Spain supplied acute and convalescent COVID-19 samples.

The CDR3 consists of 13 residues. CDR1 is MDHEN and CDR2 is SYDVKM in the germline V gene. Unmatched junction bases numbered 9, after V lost 10 bases and J lost 5 bases. Methods used by the authors: Amplification from reference gene primers served as the basis for estimated nucleated cell counts. TCRdb's table, derived via immunoSEQ multiplex PCR, lists solely in-frame clones and lacks some. That table furnishes V, J and clone size, whereas the DNA furnished D and trimming. The data show about 140,000 clones, around 78% seen once. Sequencing was carried out using peripheral blood. This receptor was identified in a woman aged 55-70 years with acute or convalescent COVID-19. The chain joins TRBV28 to TRBJ2-5; TRBD1 agrees at 8 bases. CDR3 sequence: CATTSGGPETQYF. DNA of the CDR3: TGTGCCACCACGTCAGGGGGCCCTGAGACCCAGTACTTC.